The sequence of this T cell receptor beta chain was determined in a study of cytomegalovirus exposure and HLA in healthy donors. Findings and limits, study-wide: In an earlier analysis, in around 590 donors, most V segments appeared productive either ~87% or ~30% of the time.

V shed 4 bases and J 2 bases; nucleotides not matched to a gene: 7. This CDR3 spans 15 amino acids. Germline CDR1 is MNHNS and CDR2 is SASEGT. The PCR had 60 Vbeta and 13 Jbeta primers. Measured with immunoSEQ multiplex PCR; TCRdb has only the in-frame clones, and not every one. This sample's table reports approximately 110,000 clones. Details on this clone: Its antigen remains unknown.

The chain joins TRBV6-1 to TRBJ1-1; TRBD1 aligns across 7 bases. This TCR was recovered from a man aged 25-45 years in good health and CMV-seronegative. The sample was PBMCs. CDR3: CASSARQGPNTEAFF. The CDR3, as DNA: TGTGCCAGCAGTGCCCGACAGGGCCCTAACACTGAAGCTTTCTTT.